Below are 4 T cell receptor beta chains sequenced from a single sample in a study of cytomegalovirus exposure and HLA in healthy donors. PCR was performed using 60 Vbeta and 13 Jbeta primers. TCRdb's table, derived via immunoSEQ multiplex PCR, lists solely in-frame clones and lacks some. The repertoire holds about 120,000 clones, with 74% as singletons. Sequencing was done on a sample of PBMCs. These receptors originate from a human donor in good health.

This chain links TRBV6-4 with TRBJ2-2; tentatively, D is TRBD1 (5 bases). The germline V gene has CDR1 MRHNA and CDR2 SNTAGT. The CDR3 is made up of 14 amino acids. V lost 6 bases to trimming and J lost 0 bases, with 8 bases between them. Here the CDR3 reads CASSRQTNTGELFF. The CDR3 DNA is TGTGCCAGCAGCCGACAGACGAACACCGGGGAGCTGTTTTTT.

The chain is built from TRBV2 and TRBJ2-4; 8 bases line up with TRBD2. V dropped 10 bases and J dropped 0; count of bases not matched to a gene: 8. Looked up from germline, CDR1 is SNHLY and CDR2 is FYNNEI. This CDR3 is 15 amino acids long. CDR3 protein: CAIGRGDLAKNIQYF. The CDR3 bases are TGTGCCATTGGGCGGGGGGATCTAGCCAAAAACATTCAGTACTTC.

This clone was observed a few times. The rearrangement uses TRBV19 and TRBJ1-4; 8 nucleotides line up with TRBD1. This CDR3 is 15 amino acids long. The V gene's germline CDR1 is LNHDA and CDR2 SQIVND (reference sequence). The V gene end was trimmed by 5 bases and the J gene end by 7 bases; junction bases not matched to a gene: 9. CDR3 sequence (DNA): TGTGCCAGTAGTGTCTCCGGGACAGGAGGTGAAAAACTGTTTTTT. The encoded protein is CASSVSGTGGEKLFF.

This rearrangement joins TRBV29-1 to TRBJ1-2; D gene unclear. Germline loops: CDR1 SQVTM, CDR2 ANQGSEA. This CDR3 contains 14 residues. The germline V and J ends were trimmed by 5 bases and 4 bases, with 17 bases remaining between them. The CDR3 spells CSVYARRGGYGYTF. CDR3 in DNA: TGCAGCGTTTATGCCCGCCGGGGAGGCTATGGCTACACCTTC.